The clone carrying this TCR beta chain was observed once. The record originates from a study of blood T cell repertoires in COVID-19. Overall study context: PBMCs, B-cell-depleted T cells, or T cells were the source of the cDNA or gDNA that made up the material.

Sequencing was performed with immunoSEQ multiplex PCR; in TCRdb, only in-frame clones are kept and a portion is missing. The data show 250,000 to 350,000 clones, around 83% seen once. CDR3 size: 13 residues. Germline CDR1 reads MNHEY; CDR2 reads SVGAGI. Trimming removed 7 bases at V and 1 base at J, with 10 bases between. The specimen was peripheral blood. The rearrangement links TRBV6-5 to TRBJ1-1, with D perhaps matching TRBD1 (6 bases). The source of this sequence is a woman aged 45-59 years with acute or convalescent COVID-19. The CDR3 nucleotides are TGTGCCAGCATCAGACAGGCGAACACTGAAGCTTTCTTT. Residues: CASIRQANTEAFF.